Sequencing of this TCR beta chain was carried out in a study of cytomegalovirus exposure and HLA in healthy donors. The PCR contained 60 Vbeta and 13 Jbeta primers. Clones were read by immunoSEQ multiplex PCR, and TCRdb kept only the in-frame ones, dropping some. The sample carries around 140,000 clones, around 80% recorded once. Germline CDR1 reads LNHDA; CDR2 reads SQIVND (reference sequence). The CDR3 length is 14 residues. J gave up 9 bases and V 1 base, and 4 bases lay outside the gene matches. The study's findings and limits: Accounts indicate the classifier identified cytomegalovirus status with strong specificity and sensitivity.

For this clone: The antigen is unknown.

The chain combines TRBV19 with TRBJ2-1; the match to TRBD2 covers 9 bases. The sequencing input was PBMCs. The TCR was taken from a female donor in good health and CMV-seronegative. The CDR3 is CASSIGAGGLEQFF. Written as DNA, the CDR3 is TGTGCCAGTAGTATAGGGGCGGGAGGGCTTGAGCAGTTCTTC.